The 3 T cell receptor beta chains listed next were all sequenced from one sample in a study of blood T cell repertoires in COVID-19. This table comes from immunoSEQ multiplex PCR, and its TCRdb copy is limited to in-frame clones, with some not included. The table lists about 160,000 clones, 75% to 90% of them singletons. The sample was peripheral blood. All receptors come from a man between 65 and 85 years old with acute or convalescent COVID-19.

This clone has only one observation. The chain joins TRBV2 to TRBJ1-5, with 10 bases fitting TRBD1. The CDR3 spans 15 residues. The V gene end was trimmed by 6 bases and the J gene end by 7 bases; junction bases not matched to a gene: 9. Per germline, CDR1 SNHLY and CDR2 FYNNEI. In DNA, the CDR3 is TGTGCCAGCAGCGTAGGACAGGGGGGTAGCCAGCCCCAGCATTTT. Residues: CASSVGQGGSQPQHF.

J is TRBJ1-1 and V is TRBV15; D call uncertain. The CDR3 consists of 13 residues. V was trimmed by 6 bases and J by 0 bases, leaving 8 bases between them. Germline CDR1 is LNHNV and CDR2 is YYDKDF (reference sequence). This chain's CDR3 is CATREGVNTEAFF. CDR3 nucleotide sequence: TGTGCCACCAGAGAGGGAGTGAACACTGAAGCTTTCTTT.

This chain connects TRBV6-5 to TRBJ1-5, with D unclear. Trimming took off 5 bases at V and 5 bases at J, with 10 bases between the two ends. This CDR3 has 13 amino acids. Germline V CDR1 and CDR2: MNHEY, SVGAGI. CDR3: CASSPGYDQPQHF. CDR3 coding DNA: TGTGCCAGCAGTCCCGGGTATGATCAGCCCCAGCATTTT.